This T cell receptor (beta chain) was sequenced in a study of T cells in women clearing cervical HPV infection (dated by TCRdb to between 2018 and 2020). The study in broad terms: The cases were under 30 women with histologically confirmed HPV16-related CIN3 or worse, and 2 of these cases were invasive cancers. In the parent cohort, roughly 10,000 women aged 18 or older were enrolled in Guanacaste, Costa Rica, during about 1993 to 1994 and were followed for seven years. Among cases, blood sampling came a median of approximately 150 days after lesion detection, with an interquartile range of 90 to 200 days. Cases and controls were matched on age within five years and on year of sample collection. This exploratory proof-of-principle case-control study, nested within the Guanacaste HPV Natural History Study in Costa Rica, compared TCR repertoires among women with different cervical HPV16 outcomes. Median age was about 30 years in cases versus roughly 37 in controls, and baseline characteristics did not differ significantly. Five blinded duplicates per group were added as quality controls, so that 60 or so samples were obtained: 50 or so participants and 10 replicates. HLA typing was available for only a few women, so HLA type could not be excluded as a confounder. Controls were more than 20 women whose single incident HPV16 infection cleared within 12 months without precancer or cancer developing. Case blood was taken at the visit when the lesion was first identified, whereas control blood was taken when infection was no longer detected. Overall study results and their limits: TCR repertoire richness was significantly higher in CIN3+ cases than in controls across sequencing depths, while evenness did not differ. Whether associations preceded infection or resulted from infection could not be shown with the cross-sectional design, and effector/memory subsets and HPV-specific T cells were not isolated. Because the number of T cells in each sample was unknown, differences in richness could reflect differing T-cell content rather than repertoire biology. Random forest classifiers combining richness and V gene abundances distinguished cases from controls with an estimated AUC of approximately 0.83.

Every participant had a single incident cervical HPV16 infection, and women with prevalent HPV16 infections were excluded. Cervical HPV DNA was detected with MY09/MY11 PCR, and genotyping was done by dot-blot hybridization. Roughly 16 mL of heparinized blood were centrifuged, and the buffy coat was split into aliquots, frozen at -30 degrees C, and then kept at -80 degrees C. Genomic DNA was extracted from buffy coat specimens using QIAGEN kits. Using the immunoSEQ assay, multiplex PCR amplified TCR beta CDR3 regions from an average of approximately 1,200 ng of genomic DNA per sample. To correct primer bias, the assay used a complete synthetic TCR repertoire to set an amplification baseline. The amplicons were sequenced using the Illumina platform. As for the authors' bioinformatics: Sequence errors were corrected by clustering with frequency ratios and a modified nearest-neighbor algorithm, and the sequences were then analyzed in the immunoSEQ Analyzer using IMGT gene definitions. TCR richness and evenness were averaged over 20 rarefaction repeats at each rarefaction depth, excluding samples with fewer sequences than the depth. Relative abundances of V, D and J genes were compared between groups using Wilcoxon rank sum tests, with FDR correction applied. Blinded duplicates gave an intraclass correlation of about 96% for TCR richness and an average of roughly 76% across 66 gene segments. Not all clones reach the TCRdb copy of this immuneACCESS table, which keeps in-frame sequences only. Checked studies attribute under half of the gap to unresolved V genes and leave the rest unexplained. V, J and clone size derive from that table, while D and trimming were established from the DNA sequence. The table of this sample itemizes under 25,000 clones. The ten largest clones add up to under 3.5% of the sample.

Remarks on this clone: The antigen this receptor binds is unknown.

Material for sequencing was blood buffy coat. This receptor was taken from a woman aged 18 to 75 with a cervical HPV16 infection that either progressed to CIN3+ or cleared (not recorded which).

The CDR3 region has the sequence CASSAQGDIQYF. The CDR3 DNA, read in part, is TGTGCCAGCAGTGCCCAGGGGGACATT. The chain is encoded by TRBV2 joined to TRBJ2-4, with 7 central nucleotides matching TRBD1. The read ends 3 residues before the CDR3 terminus; that terminus is restored from the germline J gene. The V end gives up 4 bases and the J end 8 bases, leaving 2 bases in the junction not matched to a gene. CDR1 and CDR2 are read off the germline V gene as SNHLY and FYNNEI. The CDR3 measures 12 amino acids from cysteine to phenylalanine. The DNA covers only part of the CDR3, 27 bases in frame from base 1.